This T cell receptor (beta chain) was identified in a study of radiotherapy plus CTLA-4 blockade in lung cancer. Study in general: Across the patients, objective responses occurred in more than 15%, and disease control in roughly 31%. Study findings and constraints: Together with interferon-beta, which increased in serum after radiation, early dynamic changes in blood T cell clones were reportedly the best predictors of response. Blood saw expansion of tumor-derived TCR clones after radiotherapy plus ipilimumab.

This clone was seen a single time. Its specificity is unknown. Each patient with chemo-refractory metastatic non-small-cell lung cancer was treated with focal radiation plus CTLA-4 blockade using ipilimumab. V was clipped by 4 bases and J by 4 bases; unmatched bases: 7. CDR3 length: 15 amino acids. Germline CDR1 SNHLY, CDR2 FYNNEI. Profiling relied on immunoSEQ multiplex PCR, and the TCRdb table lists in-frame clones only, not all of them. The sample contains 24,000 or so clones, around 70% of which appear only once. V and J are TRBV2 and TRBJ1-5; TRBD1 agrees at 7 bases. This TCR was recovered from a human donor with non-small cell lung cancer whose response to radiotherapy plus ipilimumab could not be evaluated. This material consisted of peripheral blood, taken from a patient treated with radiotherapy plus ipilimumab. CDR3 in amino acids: CASSAGTADNQPQHF. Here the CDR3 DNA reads TGTGCCAGCAGTGCCGGGACAGCCGATAATCAGCCCCAGCATTTT. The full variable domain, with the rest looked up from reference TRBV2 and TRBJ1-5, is EPEVTQTPSHQVTQMGQEVILRCVPISNHLYFYWYRQILGQKVEFLVSFYNNEISEKSEIFDDQFSVERPDGSNFTLKIRSTKLEDSAMYFCASSAGTADNQPQHFGDGTRLSIL.